The T cell receptor beta chain described here comes from a study of T cells in tuberculosis. The germline gives CDR1 LGHNA, CDR2 YNFKEQ. V was pared by 2 bases and J by 2 bases, with 4 bases of the junction left unmatched. This CDR3 region has 16 residues. Sequencing used immunoSEQ multiplex PCR; TCRdb keeps in-frame clones, though not all of them. The sample holds fewer than 40,000 clones; approximately 96% are singletons and the top ten take roughly 6.2%. The clonotype originates from a donor under 30 with latent tuberculosis or without tuberculosis infection. This chain uses TRBV4-2 with TRBJ2-5; 11 bases are shared with TRBD2. The sequenced sample was PBMCs. The CDR3 DNA is TGTGCCAGCAGCCAACAACTAGCGGGAGTTCAAGAGACCCAGTACTTC. Its protein is CASSQQLAGVQETQYF.